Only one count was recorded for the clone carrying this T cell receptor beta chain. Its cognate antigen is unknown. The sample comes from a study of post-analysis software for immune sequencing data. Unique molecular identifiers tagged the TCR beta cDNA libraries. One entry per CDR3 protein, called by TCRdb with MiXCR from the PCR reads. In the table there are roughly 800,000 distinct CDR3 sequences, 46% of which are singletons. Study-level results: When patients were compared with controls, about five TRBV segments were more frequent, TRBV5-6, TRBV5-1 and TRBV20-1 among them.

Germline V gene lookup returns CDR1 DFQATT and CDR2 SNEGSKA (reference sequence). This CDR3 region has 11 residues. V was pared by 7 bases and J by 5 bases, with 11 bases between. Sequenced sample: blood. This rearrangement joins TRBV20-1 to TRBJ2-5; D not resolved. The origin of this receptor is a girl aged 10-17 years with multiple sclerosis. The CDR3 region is CSVTLRETQYF. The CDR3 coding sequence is TGCAGTGTTACCCTAAGGGAGACCCAGTACTTC.